This T cell receptor beta chain is from a study of blood T cell repertoires in COVID-19. Overall study context: All recovered Cohort 3 donors got two negative PCRs, got clearance, or saw symptom resolution.

V shed 5 bases and J 6 bases; nucleotides not matched to a gene: 12. Germline CDR1 reads MNHEY; CDR2 reads SVGEGT. The CDR3 consists of 15 residues. Profiling relied on immunoSEQ multiplex PCR, and the TCRdb table lists in-frame clones only, not all of them. The table lists more than 120,000 clones, approximately 84% of them singletons, with 3% to 4.5% in the top ten. The study drew participants aged roughly 18 to 95 years from some 23 US areas. This TCR derives from a man in his fifties or sixties in a cohort exposed to, infected with or recovered from COVID-19 (not recorded which). Sequencing was done on a sample of PBMCs or T cells enriched from blood (not recorded which). This chain joins TRBV6-2 or TRBV6-3 and TRBJ2-7; 8 bases align to TRBD2. CDR3 residues: CASSPAMGLVSEQYF. The CDR3 nucleotides read TGTGCCAGCAGTCCCGCGATGGGACTAGTCTCCGAGCAGTACTTC.